These 12 T cell receptor beta chains originate from one sample sequenced in a study of blood T cell repertoires in COVID-19. The table came from immunoSEQ multiplex PCR; TCRdb's copy has only in-frame clones and leaves some out. The top ten clones hold roughly 12% of a sample with hundreds of thousands of clones, about 91% of them seen once. The sequencing sample was made of peripheral blood. The receptors were gathered from a woman aged 45 to 65 with COVID-19, enrolled during active disease.

This clone showed up just a few times. The V call is TRBV13, the J call TRBJ1-1, with D hard to call. CDR3 length: 15 residues. CDR1 is PRHDT and CDR2 is FYEKMQ in the germline V gene (reference sequence). Trimming removed 1 base at V and 4 bases at J, with 13 bases between. For the CDR3, the DNA is TGTGCCAGCAGCTTAGCCGCAGGCGAGGGCACTGAAGCTTTCTTT. This encodes CASSLAAGEGTEAFF.

The chain has TRBV28 and TRBJ1-6; TRBD1 matches at 9 bases. Germline V gene data show CDR1 as MDHEN and CDR2 as SYDVKM. J was trimmed by 10 bases and V by 9 bases; bases with no gene match: 7. The CDR3 runs to 13 residues. The CDR3 loop reads CASRGTGWSPLHF. The DNA for the CDR3 is TGTGCCAGTCGGGGGACAGGGTGGTCACCCCTCCACTTT.

J is TRBJ1-2 and V is TRBV7-9; a possible D gene is TRBD1 (5 bases). Trimming took 4 bases from V and 8 from J, leaving 14 bases between them. This CDR3 is 13 amino acids long. CDR1 is SEHNR and CDR2 is FQNEAQ in the germline V gene (reference sequence). This CDR3 reads CASSSLGGEGYTF. The CDR3 DNA reads TGTGCCAGCAGCTCCCTGGGAGGGGAAGGCTACACCTTC.

This sequence joins TRBV5-1 and TRBJ1-2, with 10 bases lining up with TRBD1. Per germline, CDR1 SGHRS and CDR2 YFSETQ. J lost 8 bases, V lost 7 bases, and 17 bases had no gene match. This CDR3 comprises 16 residues. The CDR3 DNA reads TGCGCCAGCGGATCGGACAGGGGGGTGATCACGGGAGGCTACACCTTC. Translation gives CASGSDRGVITGGYTF.

The chain couples TRBV7-9 to TRBJ2-5; D possibly corresponds to TRBD1 (6 bases). Germline-derived CDR1 and CDR2 are SEHNR and FQNEAQ (reference sequence). Trimming removed 10 bases at V and 7 bases at J, with 19 bases between. The CDR3 length is 13 residues. The CDR3 region is CATRGDSGTTQYF. CDR3 in DNA: TGTGCCACCAGGGGTGACTCCGGTACGACCCAGTACTTC.

As concerns this clone: This CDR3 is also generated by other DNA sequences in the sample. This rearrangement joins TRBV9 to TRBJ1-5; 8 bases align to TRBD1. V was pared by 0 bases and J by 1 base, with 0 bases of the junction left unmatched. Germline CDR1 SGDLS, CDR2 YYNGEE. CDR3 length: 15 amino acids. Here the CDR3 reads CASSVGTGSNQPQHF. The CDR3 DNA reads as TGTGCCAGCAGCGTAGGGACAGGGAGCAATCAGCCCCAGCATTTT.

This chain joins TRBV6-6 and TRBJ1-6, with D unresolved. Germline V CDR1 and CDR2: MNHNY, SVGAGI (reference sequence). The CDR3 consists of 12 residues. Trimming cost V 5 bases and J 9 bases, with 8 bases left between them. The CDR3 DNA is TGTGCCAGCAGTACCGGGAGTTCACCCCTCCACTTT. Translation gives CASSTGSSPLHF.

The chain combines TRBV27 with TRBJ2-7; 10 bases are shared with TRBD1. Germline CDR1 MNHEY, CDR2 SMNVEV (reference sequence). The CDR3 contains 19 residues. The trim removed 0 bases at V and 4 bases at J, leaving 15 bases unmatched. The CDR3 nucleotides read TGTGCCAGCAGTTTATCCCCCTACGCTGGGACAGGGGCAGGATACGAGCAGTACTTC. It yields the protein CASSLSPYAGTGAGYEQYF.

The chain links TRBV24-1 to TRBJ2-3, with 10 bases aligning to TRBD1. This CDR3 region has 15 residues. V was clipped by 6 bases and J by 2 bases; unmatched bases: 4. The germline V gene has CDR1 KGHDR and CDR2 SFDVKD. The CDR3 bases are TGTGCCACCAGTCCGGGACAGGGGCTCACAGATACGCAGTATTTT. Protein: CATSPGQGLTDTQYF.

The chain couples TRBV9 to TRBJ2-3, with 14 bases aligning to TRBD2. J was trimmed by 6 bases and V by 4 bases; bases with no gene match: 10. This CDR3 region has 17 residues. Germline CDR1 and CDR2: SGDLS and YYNGEE. This CDR3 is CASSPFTTSGGADTQYF. DNA for the CDR3: TGTGCCAGCAGCCCATTTACGACTAGCGGGGGGGCGGATACGCAGTATTTT.

The gene calls are TRBV7-9 and TRBJ2-1; 7 positions match TRBD1. Germline CDR1 SEHNR, CDR2 FQNEAQ (reference sequence). CDR3 length equals 14 residues. After removal of 3 bases from V and 3 bases from J, the junction contained 2 bases not matched to a gene. CDR3 region: CASSLGQNYNEQFF. The CDR3 region has the DNA TGTGCCAGCAGCTTGGGACAGAACTACAATGAGCAGTTCTTC.

The CDR3: CASSQVPSEQYF. CDR3 in DNA: TGTGCCAGCAGCCAAGTCCCCTCCGAGCAGTACTTC. V is TRBV3-1 (or the pseudogene TRBV3-2) and J is TRBJ2-7; D is unclear. Germline V CDR1 and CDR2: LGHDT, YNNKEL (reference sequence). V was cut by 1 base and J by 6 bases, with 7 bases left in between. The CDR3 spans 12 residues.